This T cell receptor beta chain derives from a study of cytomegalovirus exposure and HLA in healthy donors. Overall study results and limits: The study labeled under 200 TCR beta chains cytomegalovirus-associated. Rare TCR sequences dominated, though some public TCRs recurred in many donors. Reports described diagnosis of cytomegalovirus status by the classifier as highly specific and sensitive. According to a subsequent analysis, TCR clusters from the first cohort were inclined to appear together in the roughly 120 validation repertoires.

The V gene lost 4 bases and the J gene lost 0 bases, with 10 bases spanning the gap. CDR3 size: 14 residues. CDR1 is SQVTM and CDR2 is ANQGSEA in the germline V gene. Here immunoSEQ multiplex PCR was the method, and the copy in TCRdb shows in-frame clones only, minus some. The sample lists roughly 130,000 clones, about nine tenths occurring once. Concerning this clone itself: Its specificity is not known.

The sequence was collected from a woman aged 25 to 39 in good health and CMV-seropositive. The sequencing sample was made of PBMCs. The rearrangement uses TRBV29-1 and TRBJ1-3; D remains ambiguous. CDR3 in amino acids: CSVVDTSSGNTIYF. The CDR3 coding sequence is TGCAGCGTTGTAGACACGAGCTCTGGAAACACCATATATTTT.